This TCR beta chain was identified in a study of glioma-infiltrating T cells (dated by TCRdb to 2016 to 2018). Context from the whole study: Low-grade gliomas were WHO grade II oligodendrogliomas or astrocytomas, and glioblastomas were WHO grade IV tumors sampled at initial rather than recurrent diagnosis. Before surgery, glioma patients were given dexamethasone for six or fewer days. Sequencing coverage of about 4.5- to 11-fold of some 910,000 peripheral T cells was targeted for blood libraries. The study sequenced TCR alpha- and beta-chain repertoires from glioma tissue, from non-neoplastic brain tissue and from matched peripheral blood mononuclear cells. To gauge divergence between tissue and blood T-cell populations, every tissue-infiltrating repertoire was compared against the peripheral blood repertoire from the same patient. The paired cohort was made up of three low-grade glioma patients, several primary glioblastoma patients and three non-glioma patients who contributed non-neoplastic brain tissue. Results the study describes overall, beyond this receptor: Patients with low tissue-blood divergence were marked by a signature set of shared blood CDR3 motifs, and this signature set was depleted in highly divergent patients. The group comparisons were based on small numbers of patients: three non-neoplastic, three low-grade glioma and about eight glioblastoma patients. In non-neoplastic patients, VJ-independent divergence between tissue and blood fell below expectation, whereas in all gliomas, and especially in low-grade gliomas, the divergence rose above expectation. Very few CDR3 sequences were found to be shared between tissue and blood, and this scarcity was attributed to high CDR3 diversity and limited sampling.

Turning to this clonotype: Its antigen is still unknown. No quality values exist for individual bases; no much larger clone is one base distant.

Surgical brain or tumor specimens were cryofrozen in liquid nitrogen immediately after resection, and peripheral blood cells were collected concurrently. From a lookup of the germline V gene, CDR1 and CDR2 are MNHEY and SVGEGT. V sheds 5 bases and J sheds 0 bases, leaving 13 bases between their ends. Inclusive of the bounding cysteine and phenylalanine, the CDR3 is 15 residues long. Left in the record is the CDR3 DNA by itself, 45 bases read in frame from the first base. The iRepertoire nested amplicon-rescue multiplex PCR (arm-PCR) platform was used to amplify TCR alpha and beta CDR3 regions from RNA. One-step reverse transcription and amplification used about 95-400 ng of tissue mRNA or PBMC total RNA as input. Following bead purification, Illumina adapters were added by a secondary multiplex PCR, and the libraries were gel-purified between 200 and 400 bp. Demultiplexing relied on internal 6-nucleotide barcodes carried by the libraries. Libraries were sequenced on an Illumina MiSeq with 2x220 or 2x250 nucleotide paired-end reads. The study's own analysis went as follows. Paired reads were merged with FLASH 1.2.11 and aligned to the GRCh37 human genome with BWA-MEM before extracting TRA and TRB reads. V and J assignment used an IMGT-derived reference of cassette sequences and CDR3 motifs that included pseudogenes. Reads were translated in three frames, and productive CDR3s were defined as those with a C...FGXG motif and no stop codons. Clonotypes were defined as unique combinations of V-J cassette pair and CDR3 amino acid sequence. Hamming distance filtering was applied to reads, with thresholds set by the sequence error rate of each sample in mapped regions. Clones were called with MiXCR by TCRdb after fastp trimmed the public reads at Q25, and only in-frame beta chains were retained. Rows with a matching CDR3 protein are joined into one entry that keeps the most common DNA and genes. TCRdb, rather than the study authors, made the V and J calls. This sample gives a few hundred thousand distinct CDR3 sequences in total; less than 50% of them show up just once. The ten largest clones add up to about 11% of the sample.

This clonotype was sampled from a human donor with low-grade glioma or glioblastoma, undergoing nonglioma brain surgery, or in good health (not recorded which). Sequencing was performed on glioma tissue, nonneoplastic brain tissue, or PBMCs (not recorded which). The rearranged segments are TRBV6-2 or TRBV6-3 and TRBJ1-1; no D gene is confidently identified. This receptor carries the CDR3 CASSLESAVNTEAFF. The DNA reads TGTGCCAGCAGTCTAGAGTCGGCAGTGAACACTGAAGCTTTCTTT.